One and the same sample provided the 5 T cell receptor beta chains below, sequenced in a study of T-cell reconstitution after alpha-beta-depleted transplantation in children. The TCRbeta library was prepared with unique molecular identifiers. From the PCR reads, TCRdb called clonotypes with MiXCR, one entry per CDR3 protein. The sample lists some 490,000 distinct CDR3 sequences, roughly an eighth seen once, with more than 5.5% in the top ten. Material: PBMCs from the stem cell graft donor, obtained from the stem cell graft. These receptors all stem from a human donor who donated a stem cell graft to a child with combined immunodeficiency.

This clonotype was recorded many times. The chain carries TRBV5-6 and TRBJ1-1; perhaps TRBD1 as D (5 bases). Trimming removed 1 base from V and 1 base from J, with 8 bases in between. The CDR3 loop spans 14 amino acids. CDR1 and CDR2 from the germline V gene are SGHDT and YYEEEE. This chain's CDR3 is CASSLSRGNTEAFF. The DNA of the CDR3 is TGTGCCAGCAGCTTGTCAAGGGGGAACACTGAAGCTTTCTTT.

Only a few counts were recorded for this clonotype. The chain links TRBV27 to TRBJ2-7; 8 bases match TRBD2. This CDR3 region has 16 residues. The germline V gene has CDR1 MNHEY and CDR2 SMNVEV (reference sequence). Unmatched junction bases numbered 10, after V lost 6 bases and J lost 0 bases. In DNA form, the CDR3 reads TGTGCCAGCAGCCCCCTCGGACTAGCCTCCTCCTACGAGCAGTACTTC. Protein sequence: CASSPLGLASSYEQYF.

This clonotype was detected a few times. The chain carries TRBV4-3 and TRBJ1-4; D might be TRBD1 (6 bases). The CDR3 has 15 residues. With 5 bases removed from V and 0 bases from J, the gap between germline ends came to 10 bases. Germline assignment: CDR1 LGHNA and CDR2 YSLEER. The CDR3 protein is CASSAGQSTNEKLFF. CDR3 sequence (DNA): TGCGCCAGCAGCGCTGGACAGTCAACTAATGAAAAACTGTTTTTT.

V gene TRBV7-3 combines with J gene TRBJ2-1, with TRBD2 identical over 9 bases. In germline, CDR1 is SGHTA, CDR2 FQGTGA. The CDR3 is 15 residues long. V lost 5 bases, J lost 5 bases, and 7 bases stayed unmatched. In DNA, the CDR3 is TGTGCCAGCAGCCCCGGTAGCGGGGGAGACAATGAGCAGTTCTTC. Its protein is CASSPGSGGDNEQFF.

The V call is TRBV25-1, the J call TRBJ2-5; D is uncertain. The V end was cut by 5 bases, the J end by 5 bases, with 12 bases between. CDR1 MGHDK and CDR2 SYGVNS come from the germline V gene. The CDR3 totals 13 residues. DNA for the CDR3: TGTGCCAGCAGTTCTTCCCCCACGGAGACCCAGTACTTC. Amino acid sequence: CASSSSPTETQYF. Filled out from reference TRBV25-1 and TRBJ2-5, the complete variable domain reads EADIYQTPRYLVIGTGKKITLECSQTMGHDKMYWYQQDPGMELHLIHYSYGVNSTEKGDLSSESTVSRIRTEHFPLTLESARPSHTSQYLCASSSSPTETQYFGPGTRLLVL.